This TCR beta chain was recorded in a study of early T cells in non-severe SARS-CoV-2 infection. Each cDNA molecule carried a unique molecular identifier. TCRdb called the 5' RACE reads again in MiXCR, with one record for every CDR3 protein. The profile covers tens of thousands of distinct CDR3 sequences, with less than 11% appearing a single time and about 4.3% taken by the ten largest. CDR3 size: 14 residues. CDR1 is SGHNT and CDR2 is YYREEE in the germline V gene (reference sequence). Trimming took 5 bases from V and 4 from J, leaving 10 bases between them. This clonotype occurred a few times. The clonotype was recovered from an adult who was a healthcare worker with PCR-confirmed SARS-CoV-2 infection or an uninfected control (not recorded which). Sequencing input: whole blood. This chain connects TRBV5-4 to TRBJ2-6, with a possible D match to TRBD2 (5 bases). Here the CDR3 reads CASSEGTGANVLTF. For the CDR3, the DNA is TGTGCCAGCAGTGAGGGCACCGGGGCCAACGTCCTGACTTTC.